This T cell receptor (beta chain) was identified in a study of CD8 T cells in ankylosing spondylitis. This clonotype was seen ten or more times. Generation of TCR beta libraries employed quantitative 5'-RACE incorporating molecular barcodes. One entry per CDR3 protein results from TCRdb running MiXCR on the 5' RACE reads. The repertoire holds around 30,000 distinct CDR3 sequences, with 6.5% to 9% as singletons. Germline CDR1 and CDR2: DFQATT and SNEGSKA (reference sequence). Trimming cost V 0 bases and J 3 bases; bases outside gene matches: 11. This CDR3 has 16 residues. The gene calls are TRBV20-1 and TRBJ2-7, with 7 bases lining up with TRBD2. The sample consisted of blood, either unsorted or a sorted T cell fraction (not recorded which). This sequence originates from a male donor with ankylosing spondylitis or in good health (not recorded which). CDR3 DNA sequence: TGCAGTGCTAGAGATCTACGGTCTAGCGGATACTACGAGCAGTACTTC. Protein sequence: CSARDLRSSGYYEQYF.